Included here is one TCR beta chain sequence, with context. Its antigen is as yet unknown. The source of the sample is a study of T cell repertoires in cytomegalovirus infection. Overall study: Evidence of both CMV infection and a matching HLA type came from public TCR beta signatures.

Looked up from germline, CDR1 is SGHRS and CDR2 is YFSETQ. The CDR3 length is 15 residues. V shed 0 bases, J shed 6 bases, and the junction held 5 bases outside the gene matches. TCRdb itself ran the reads through MiXCR, one entry per CDR3 protein. The repertoire includes fewer than 950,000 distinct CDR3 sequences, approximately 32% of them detected once, and 9.5% to 15% sits in the top ten. The receptor was isolated from a human donor in good health (CMV status not recorded). Some clones in this sample may be carry-over from other donors' samples. The material sequenced was cultured CD8+ T cells from PBMCs, taken from culture after CMV antigen stimulation. The chain couples TRBV5-1 to TRBJ2-1; the match to TRBD2 covers 8 bases. In DNA, the CDR3 is TGCGCCAGCAGCTTGGCCGGGACTAGTGTCAATGAGCAGTTCTTC. As protein: CASSLAGTSVNEQFF.